The 26 T cell receptor beta chains reported below all come from one sample, sequenced in a study of cytomegalovirus exposure and HLA in healthy donors. PCR involved 60 Vbeta and 13 Jbeta primers. Assay: immunoSEQ multiplex PCR; the TCRdb copy retains only in-frame clones and omits some. The sample yields about 140,000 clones, about 84% seen once. The source material was PBMCs. Receptors originate from a man between 50 and 59 years old in good health and CMV-seronegative.

The chain is built from TRBV18 and TRBJ2-7; 9 bases line up with TRBD1. CDR1 KGHSH and CDR2 LQKENI come from the germline V gene. The V and J ends lost 6 bases and 5 bases, in that order; junction bases with no gene match: 8. The CDR3 is 14 residues long. CDR3 loop: CASSPRDRADEQYF. The CDR3 nucleotides are TGTGCCAGCTCCCCCCGGGACAGGGCGGACGAGCAGTACTTC.

This clone has just a few counts. The chain links TRBV5-1 to TRBJ2-1; D unresolved. Between the trimmed V and J ends, which lost 0 bases and 9 bases, there was a span of 10 bases. The CDR3 extends over 13 amino acids. From germline, CDR1 is SGHRS and CDR2 YFSETQ. CDR3 amino acids: CASSLGGFTEQFF. The CDR3 DNA is TGCGCCAGCAGCTTGGGAGGCTTTACTGAGCAGTTCTTC.

The CDR3 sequence: CASSFRGTGTPLEQYF. CDR3 DNA sequence: TGTGCCAGCAGTTTTAGAGGGACAGGGACTCCTCTCGAGCAGTACTTC. The chain has TRBV28 and TRBJ2-7, with 9 nucleotides matching TRBD1. The CDR3 is 16 residues long. CDR1 and CDR2 from the germline V gene are MDHEN and SYDVKM. After removal of 3 bases from V and 6 bases from J, the junction contained 12 bases not matched to a gene. Full variable domain (missing parts from reference TRBV28 and TRBJ2-7): DVKVTQSSRYLVKRTGEKVFLECVQDMDHENMFWYRQDPGLGLRLIYFSYDVKMKEKGDIPEGYSVSREKKERFSLILESASTNQTSMYLCASSFRGTGTPLEQYFGPGTRLTVT.

The chain joins TRBV30 to TRBJ2-7, with 7 bases fitting TRBD1. The V gene end was trimmed by 0 bases and the J gene end by 7 bases; junction bases not matched to a gene: 3. CDR1 and CDR2 from the germline V gene are GTSNPN and SVGIG (reference sequence). The CDR3 runs to 12 residues. CDR3 loop: CAWSVSGGEQYF. The CDR3 nucleotides read TGTGCCTGGAGTGTTTCAGGGGGAGAGCAGTACTTC.

The chain couples TRBV7-3 to TRBJ2-3, with 10 bases matching TRBD2. V lost 2 bases and J lost 6; bases outside the gene matches: 11. This CDR3 has 17 residues. Germline V gene data show CDR1 as SGHTA and CDR2 as FQGTGA. The CDR3 protein is CASSLGNPLGLADTQYF. The DNA for the CDR3 is TGTGCCAGCAGCTTAGGTAACCCCTTGGGACTAGCGGATACGCAGTATTTT. The complete variable domain, with remaining parts taken from reference TRBV7-3 and TRBJ2-3, reads GAGVSQTPSNKVTEKGKYVELRCDPISGHTALYWYRQSLGQGPEFLIYFQGTGAADDSGLPNDRFFAVRPEGSVSTLKIQRTERGDSAVYLCASSLGNPLGLADTQYFGPGTRLTVL.

The chain uses TRBV5-4 and TRBJ1-1; 7 nucleotides match TRBD1. The J segment lost 6 bases and the V segment lost 0 bases, leaving 2 bases of the junction unmatched. Looked up from germline, CDR1 is SGHNT and CDR2 is YYREEE (reference sequence). This CDR3 comprises 13 residues. CDR3 in DNA: TGTGCCAGCAGCTTGGCAGGGGGAGCTGAAGCTTTCTTT. Protein product: CASSLAGGAEAFF.

The chain recombines TRBV27 with TRBJ1-1; no definite D call. Germline values: CDR1 MNHEY, CDR2 SMNVEV (reference sequence). Trimming removed 4 bases from V and 0 bases from J, with 12 bases in between. This CDR3 comprises 15 residues. The CDR3 DNA is TGTGCCAGCAGTTACAGACACCTCATGAACACTGAAGCTTTCTTT. It yields the protein CASSYRHLMNTEAFF.

This sequence joins TRBV6-5 and TRBJ2-3; D is undetermined. Germline CDR1 reads MNHEY; CDR2 reads SVGAGI. The CDR3 has 12 amino acids. The V end was cut by 6 bases, the J end by 11 bases, with 15 bases between. This CDR3 is CASRNSLQEQYF. CDR3 in DNA: TGTGCCAGCAGAAACAGCCTCCAAGAGCAGTATTTT.

The rearrangement joins TRBV28 to TRBJ2-1; D remains unclear. The CDR3 has 14 residues. Germline lookup yields CDR1 MDHEN and CDR2 SYDVKM. The V end lost 5 bases, the J end lost 2 bases, and 10 bases lay between the germline ends. The CDR3 coding sequence is TGTGCCAGCAGTCCAAATAGCCCCTACAATGAGCAGTTCTTC. Its protein product is CASSPNSPYNEQFF.

The sample holds a few counts of this clone. The V call is TRBV4-1, the J call TRBJ2-2; TRBD2 agrees at 14 bases. There are 18 residues in the CDR3. With 3 bases clipped from V and 4 bases from J, the junction kept 7 bases outside the gene matches. CDR1 is MGHRA and CDR2 is YSYEKL in the germline V gene. CDR3 amino acids: CASSQGGLAGVGTGELFF. CDR3 nucleotides: TGCGCCAGCAGCCAGGGGGGACTAGCGGGAGTAGGCACCGGGGAGCTGTTTTTT.

The chain is built from TRBV7-2 and TRBJ1-5, with a weak D call TRBD1 (6 bases). Trimming removed 2 bases from V and 2 bases from J, with 10 bases in between. Germline V CDR1 and CDR2: SGHTA, FQGNSA. This CDR3 region has 15 residues. The CDR3 bases are TGTGCCAGCAGCTTAAAGGGGGGGGGCAATCAGCCCCAGCATTTT. This sequence encodes CASSLKGGGNQPQHF.

V is TRBV6-1 and J is TRBJ2-2; 8 nucleotides agree with TRBD1. This CDR3 has 15 residues. J lost 8 bases, V lost 6 bases, and 11 bases had no gene match. Germline V lookup: CDR1 MNHNS, CDR2 SASEGT. Here the CDR3 reads CASSPGAGGSGELFF. CDR3 nucleotide sequence: TGTGCCAGCAGCCCTGGGGCAGGGGGCTCAGGGGAGCTGTTTTTT.

The chain employs TRBV18 and TRBJ1-5; D perhaps matches TRBD1 (6 bases). V was clipped by 3 bases and J by 3 bases, with 15 bases between them. Germline CDR1 KGHSH, CDR2 LQKENI. The CDR3 has 16 residues. This CDR3 is CASSPVGGRNNQPQHF. Here the CDR3 DNA reads TGTGCCAGCTCACCGGTCGGGGGGCGTAACAATCAGCCCCAGCATTTT.

This clone has a single count. This chain uses TRBV7-9 with TRBJ2-3; maybe TRBD2 (6 bases). This CDR3 has 15 residues. V dropped 5 bases and J dropped 2 bases, with 14 bases sitting between them. Germline CDR1 reads SEHNR; CDR2 reads FQNEAQ (reference sequence). The CDR3 DNA sequence: TGTGCCAGCAGCCAAAAGGAGGGCCCCACAGATACGCAGTATTTT. Protein sequence: CASSQKEGPTDTQYF.

The rearrangement joins TRBV30 to TRBJ2-7, with D tentatively TRBD1 (5 bases). Trimming took off 0 bases at V and 6 bases at J, with 12 bases between the two ends. The CDR3 runs 13 residues. Per germline, CDR1 GTSNPN and CDR2 SVGIG (reference sequence). CDR3 nucleotides: TGTGCCTGGAGTGTATTCAGGGATGGCGAGCAGTACTTC. It translates to CAWSVFRDGEQYF.

The chain has TRBV7-9 and TRBJ1-4, with D possibly being TRBD1 (6 bases). This CDR3 is 14 amino acids long. V was pared by 5 bases and J by 5 bases, with 12 bases between. Germline CDR1 and CDR2: SEHNR and FQNEAQ (reference sequence). Here the CDR3 DNA reads TGTGCCAGCAGCCCAGGACAGATGAATGAAAAACTGTTTTTT. This translates into CASSPGQMNEKLFF.

This chain connects TRBV30 to TRBJ2-3; no firm D call. Trimming took 0 bases from V and 1 from J, leaving 14 bases between them. Germline V CDR1 and CDR2: GTSNPN, SVGIG (reference sequence). CDR3 length: 16 residues. The CDR3 DNA reads TGTGCCTGGAGTGTGAGTCAGGCTAAGGGCACAGATACGCAGTATTTT. Translated, it gives CAWSVSQAKGTDTQYF.

J is TRBJ2-1 and V is TRBV2; TRBD2 might be the D (5 bases). Germline assignment: CDR1 SNHLY and CDR2 FYNNEI. The ends were cut back, 8 bases at V and 1 base at J, with 9 bases in the middle. CDR3 size: 13 residues. The CDR3 coding sequence is TGTGCCAGCGAGAGGGCATCCTACAATGAGCAGTTCTTC. Encoded protein: CASERASYNEQFF.

The chain couples TRBV2 to TRBJ2-7; 12 bases map to TRBD2. The CDR3 length is 15 residues. Looked up from germline, CDR1 is SNHLY and CDR2 is FYNNEI. The junction had 4 bases not matched to a gene; V was cut back by 6 bases and J by 1 base. CDR3 residues: CASRQGLAGSYEQYF. DNA for the CDR3: TGTGCCAGCAGACAAGGACTAGCGGGGTCCTACGAGCAGTACTTC.

The genes are TRBV7-9 and TRBJ2-5; the D is unclear. The V end lost 0 bases, the J end lost 5 bases, and 13 bases lay between the germline ends. The CDR3 has 15 residues. Germline lookup yields CDR1 SEHNR and CDR2 FQNEAQ (reference sequence). Written as DNA, the CDR3 is TGTGCCAGCAGCTTAGCGTTGTGGGCCCGGGAGACCCAGTACTTC. This gives the protein CASSLALWARETQYF.

This chain connects TRBV4-1 to TRBJ2-7; 9 bases agree with TRBD1. Germline CDR1 reads MGHRA; CDR2 reads YSYEKL. The CDR3 sequence is 16 residues long. Germline trimming cut 0 bases from V and 5 bases from J; bases unmatched to any gene: 8. As DNA, the CDR3 is TGCGCCAGCAGCCAAGATCCGGGACAGGGTATCCACGAGCAGTACTTC. This sequence encodes CASSQDPGQGIHEQYF.

This clone was picked up a small number of times. V and J are TRBV10-1 and TRBJ2-3; maybe TRBD1 (6 bases). The CDR3 runs to 13 residues. V lost 11 bases, J lost 2 bases, and 14 bases lay in between. In germline, CDR1 is WNHNN, CDR2 SYGVQD (reference sequence). The DNA for the CDR3 is TGCGCCTGCTCGGGACAAGACACAGATACGCAGTATTTT. Translated: CACSGQDTDTQYF.

The V and J genes are TRBV19 and TRBJ2-7; possibly TRBD2 for D (5 bases). V lost 1 base and J 0 bases, leaving 10 bases between the germline ends. The germline CDR1 and CDR2 sequences are LNHDA and SQIVND (reference sequence). The CDR3 runs 15 residues. The CDR3, as DNA: TGTGCCAGTAGTATAGGCGCTAGCCCCTCCTACGAGCAGTACTTC. Amino acids: CASSIGASPSYEQYF.

This rearrangement joins TRBV7-9 to TRBJ1-2; D is possibly TRBD1 (6 bases). V was pared by 5 bases and J by 8 bases, with 15 bases between. CDR1 is SEHNR and CDR2 is FQNEAQ in the germline V gene (reference sequence). CDR3 length: 13 residues. CDR3: CASSEGGIMGYTF. CDR3 nucleotide sequence: TGTGCCAGCAGCGAAGGGGGAATTATGGGCTACACCTTC.

This chain joins TRBV14 and TRBJ1-1; tentatively, D is TRBD1 (5 bases). V was shortened by 1 base and J by 3 bases, with 12 bases between the two germline ends. Germline V gene sequence: CDR1 SGHDN, CDR2 FVKESK. The CDR3 extends over 15 amino acids. The CDR3 region is CASSQAWGADTEAFF. DNA for the CDR3: TGTGCCAGCAGCCAAGCATGGGGCGCGGACACTGAAGCTTTCTTT.

This clone was seen once. This chain uses TRBV15 with TRBJ1-5, with 8 bases that match TRBD1. Germline values: CDR1 LNHNV, CDR2 YYDKDF (reference sequence). The CDR3 has 18 amino acids. V trimming: 1 base; J trimming: 4 bases; junction bases outside the gene matches: 12. For the CDR3, the DNA is TGTGCCACCAGCAGAGGGTCGTTTAGCACAGGGGGTAATCAGCCCCAGCATTTT. It is translated as CATSRGSFSTGGNQPQHF.